This TCR beta chain appears in the sequencing data of a study of regulatory T cells in long-lasting Graves disease. Study-wide findings and caveats: A limited number of samples was an acknowledged limitation.

CDR3-region Arm-PCR and iRepertoire HTBI primers produced the TCR beta libraries. TCRdb recomputed calls from the multiplex PCR reads with MiXCR, one row per CDR3 protein. The table records approximately 210,000 distinct CDR3 sequences, 18% of them present only once. This clonotype was seen at least ten times. The antigen remains unidentified. V gave up 7 bases and J gave up 7 bases; unmatched junction bases: 19. There are 18 residues in the CDR3. The germline gives CDR1 MNHNS, CDR2 SASEGT. Time point given: newly diagnosed GD, antithyroid drugs for less than 3 months. PBMC RNA served as the TCR library source. Around 9.1 milliliters of peripheral blood were drawn into EDTA tubes.

The chain carries TRBV6-1 and TRBJ2-1; 10 bases match TRBD1. Sequenced material: peripheral blood mononuclear cells (PBMCs), taken at new diagnosis, from a patient treated with antithyroid drugs. The TCR originated in a female donor with Graves disease. The CDR3 region has the DNA TGTGCCAGCAATACTGACAGGGGGCGGACGGGAGGAAGAAATGAGCAGTTCTTC. Translating it yields CASNTDRGRTGGRNEQFF.